This T cell receptor beta chain was sequenced for a study of OX40 agonist ivuxolimab in advanced cancers. For the wider study: Ivuxolimab was an agonistic, fully human IgG2 monoclonal antibody directed against OX40 (CD134), a costimulatory receptor. A male proportion of approximately 83% and a mean age of around 60 years, ranging from about 23 to 90, were recorded for the dose-escalation cohort. Peripheral TCRbeta sequencing was intended to test whether TCR sequence diversity was altered and clonal T-cell expansion was caused by ivuxolimab. Partial responses occurred in three dose-escalation patients, of whom one had hepatocellular carcinoma and two had cutaneous melanoma. Prior anti-PD-1, anti-PD-L1 or anti-CTLA-4 therapy was permitted, and checkpoint inhibitors had been received by roughly 40% of dose-escalation patients. Intravenous ivuxolimab was administered to patients every 2 weeks at six dose levels: 0.01, 0.1, 0.3, 1.5, 3 and 10 mg/kg. The paper reports the monotherapy dose-escalation portion (N = 52 patients) of the phase I ivuxolimab trial. Of the roughly 52 dose-escalation patients, hepatocellular carcinoma was present in approximately 20, melanoma in some 15, renal cell carcinoma in 9 and head and neck cancer in 9.

With regard to this clone: Its antigen is unknown. It has no much larger one-base neighbor in the sample; base qualities were not kept.

From cysteine to phenylalanine, the CDR3 is 15 amino acids long. Left in the record is the CDR3 DNA by itself, 45 bases read in frame from the first base. V gives up 5 bases and J gives up 4 bases, and the segment between their germline ends measures 14 bases. In the germline V gene, CDR1 corresponds to SGHAT and CDR2 to FQNNGV. To sequence the TCRbeta CDR3 region, genomic DNA was isolated from the sorted cells. The immunoSEQ Assay was used for sequencing of TCRbeta CDR3 regions. The source is immuneACCESS, and TCRdb retained only in-frame sequences with V and J called. Part of the clones is not carried over; for the studies checked, unresolved V genes explain less than half of this, and the remainder is unexplained. The table for this sample lists over 75,000 clones; around 94% of them were counted only once. Around 3% of the sample rests with the top ten. Patients with a history of autoimmune disease or receiving systemic immunosuppression were excluded from the trial. Peripheral blood for TCR sequencing was collected from all dose cohorts at baseline, on cycle 4 day 1, and on cycle 7 day 1. The samples were taken from a phase I, first-in-human, multicenter, open-label dose-escalation trial of ivuxolimab. Adults with locally advanced or metastatic melanoma, renal cell, hepatocellular, or head and neck squamous cell carcinoma were enrolled in the trial. CD4+ and CD8+ T cells were sorted separately from peripheral blood before TCR sequencing.

What the authors observed across the whole study: After ivuxolimab, more expanded clones were found on average in CD8+ T cells than in CD4+ T cells. The antigen specificity of the clonally expanded peripheral T cells was not determined. Low levels of normalized T-cell clonal expansion were also seen in some patients who did not respond. Partial responders in the 0.1-3.0 mg/kg groups had among the lowest normalized peripheral clonal expansion, especially among CD8+ T cells. At doses of 0.1 to 3.0 mg/kg, clonal expansion of both CD4+ and CD8+ blood T cells was observed from baseline to week 6.

Recombination linked TRBV11-2 to TRBJ1-4, with the identity of the D gene unclear. The sequence was collected from an adult with an advanced solid tumor such as melanoma, head and neck, liver or kidney cancer. Source: CD4+ or CD8+ T cells sorted from blood, taken in a trial of the OX40 agonist ivuxolimab. The sequenced DNA is TGTGCCAGCAGCCTCGCCGGCGGAATTAATGAAAAACTGTTTTTT. This sequence encodes CASSLAGGINEKLFF.